The present TCR beta chain was sequenced within a study of blood T cell repertoires in COVID-19. In the study overall: The United States, Italy and Spain were the sources of the acute and convalescent COVID-19 samples.

Germline CDR1 SEHNR, CDR2 FQNEAQ (reference sequence). V lost 2 bases and J lost 3, with 7 bases in between. CDR3 length: 14 residues. Profiled with immunoSEQ multiplex PCR; TCRdb holds only in-frame clones, not every one. The repertoire holds 95,000 to 110,000 clones, with 70% to 90% as singletons. Sequencing was carried out using peripheral blood. The chain employs TRBV7-9 and TRBJ2-2, with TRBD1 as a possible D gene (5 bases). The sequence derives from a human donor in a cohort sampled during active COVID-19. Here the CDR3 reads CASSLIGDTGELFF. CDR3 DNA sequence: TGTGCCAGCAGCTTAATAGGGGACACCGGGGAGCTGTTTTTT.